The clone carrying this TCR beta chain was picked up one time. Clones were sequenced by immunoSEQ multiplex PCR, and TCRdb holds only the in-frame ones, with some missing. Among approximately 2.3 million clones, approximately 93% were seen once, and the ten largest hold approximately 0.4%. The data stem from a study of shared clonotypes between healthy human individuals. Study in general: The study enrolled a couple of women and a few men aged 18 to 49.

The clonotype originates from a young man in good health. Some clones in this sample may be carry-over from other donors' samples. The sequencing input was naive CD4+ T cells from PBMCs. Sample subset: CD45RA+ positively selected.

CDR3 loop: CASSQDWASSYEQYF. The CDR3 DNA reads as TGTGCCAGCAGCCAAGATTGGGCCAGCTCCTACGAGCAGTACTTC. This rearrangement joins TRBV4-2 to TRBJ2-7; unclear D gene. The V gene lost 0 bases and the J gene lost 0 bases, with 9 bases spanning the gap. CDR3 length: 15 residues. Per the germline V gene, CDR1 is LGHNA and CDR2 is YNFKEQ.